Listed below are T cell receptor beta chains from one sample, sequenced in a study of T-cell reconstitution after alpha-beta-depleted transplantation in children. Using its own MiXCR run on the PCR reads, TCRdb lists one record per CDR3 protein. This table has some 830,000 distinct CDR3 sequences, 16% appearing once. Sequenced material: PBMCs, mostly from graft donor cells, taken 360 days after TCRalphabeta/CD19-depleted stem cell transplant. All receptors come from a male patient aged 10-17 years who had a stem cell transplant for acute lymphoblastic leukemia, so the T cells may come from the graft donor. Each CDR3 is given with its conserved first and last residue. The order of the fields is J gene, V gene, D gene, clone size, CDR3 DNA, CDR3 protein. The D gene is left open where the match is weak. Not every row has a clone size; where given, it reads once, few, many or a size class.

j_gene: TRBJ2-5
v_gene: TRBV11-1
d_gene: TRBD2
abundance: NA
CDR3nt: TGTGCCAGCAGCCTGCGGGCTAGCGGGAGGCTAGGTGAGACCCAGTACTTC
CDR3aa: CASSLRASGRLGETQYF

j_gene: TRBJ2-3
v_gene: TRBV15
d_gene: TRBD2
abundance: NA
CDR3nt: TGTGCCACCAGCAGGAGACTAGCGGGAGGATTTTTCACAGATACGCAGTATTTT
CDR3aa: CATSRRLAGGFFTDTQYF

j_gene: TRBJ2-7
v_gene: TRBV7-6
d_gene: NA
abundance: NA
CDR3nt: TGTGCCAGCAGCCTCCCCCTAACCGAGCAGTACTTC
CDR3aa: CASSLPLTEQYF

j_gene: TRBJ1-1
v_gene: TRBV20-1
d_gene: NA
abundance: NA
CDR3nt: TGCAGTGCTAGAAAACAAACAGGGCGAAACACTGAAGCTTTCTTT
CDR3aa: CSARKQTGRNTEAFF

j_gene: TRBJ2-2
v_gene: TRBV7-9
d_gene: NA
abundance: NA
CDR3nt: TGTGCCAGCAGCGCAGGATCCCCCGGGGAGCTGTTTTTT
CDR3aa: CASSAGSPGELFF

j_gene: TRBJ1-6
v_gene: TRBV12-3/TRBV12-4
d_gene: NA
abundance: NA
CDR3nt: TGTGCCAGCAGTTTCGGGAGCGGGCCGGGGTCACCCCTCCACTTT
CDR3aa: CASSFGSGPGSPLHF

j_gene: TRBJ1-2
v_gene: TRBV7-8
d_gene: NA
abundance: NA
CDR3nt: TGTGCCAGCAGCTTAGCGGGATTCGGCTATGGCTACACCTTC
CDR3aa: CASSLAGFGYGYTF

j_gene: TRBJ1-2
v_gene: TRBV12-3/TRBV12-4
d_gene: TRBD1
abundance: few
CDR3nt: TGTGCCAGCAGTTTCCGGACAGGCTCGGAGGGCTACACCTTC
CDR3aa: CASSFRTGSEGYTF

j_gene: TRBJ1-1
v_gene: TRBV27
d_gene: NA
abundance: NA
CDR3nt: TGTGCCAGCAGTGGGTACAGCCAAGAAGCTTTCTTT
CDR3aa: CASSGYSQEAFF

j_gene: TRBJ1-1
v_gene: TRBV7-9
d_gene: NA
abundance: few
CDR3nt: TGTGCCAGCAATGGGGGGGGCACTGAAGCTTTCTTT
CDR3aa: CASNGGGTEAFF